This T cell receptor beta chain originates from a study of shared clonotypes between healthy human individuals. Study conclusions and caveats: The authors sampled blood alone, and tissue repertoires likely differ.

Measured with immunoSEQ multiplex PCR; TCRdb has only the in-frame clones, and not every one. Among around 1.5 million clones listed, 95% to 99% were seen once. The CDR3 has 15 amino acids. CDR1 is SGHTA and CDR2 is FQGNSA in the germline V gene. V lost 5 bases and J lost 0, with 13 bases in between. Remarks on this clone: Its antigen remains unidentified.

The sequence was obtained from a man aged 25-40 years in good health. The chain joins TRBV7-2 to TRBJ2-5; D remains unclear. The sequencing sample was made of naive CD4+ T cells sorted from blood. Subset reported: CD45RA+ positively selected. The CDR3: CASSPRTGDQETQYF. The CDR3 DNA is TGTGCCAGCAGCCCTAGGACCGGCGACCAAGAGACCCAGTACTTC.